The text below deals with one TCR beta chain. These data are taken from a study of blood T cell repertoires in COVID-19. Study details: Some COVID-19 samples were acute and others convalescent; all came from the United States, Italy and Spain. Nucleic acid was either cDNA or gDNA, and it came from T cells, B-cell-depleted T cells, or PBMCs.

Original processing notes: Amplifying reference gene primers gave estimates of nucleated cell counts. Sequenced by immunoSEQ multiplex PCR; TCRdb stores in-frame clones only, minus some. The D gene and trimming were derived from the DNA, and the V and J assignments and clone size from that table. This table holds some 49,000 clones, about four fifths found once. The sequence was collected from a woman in her sixties with acute or convalescent COVID-19. The sample consisted of peripheral blood.

The CDR3, as DNA: TGTGCCAGCAGCGAGAGAGCGGTGCAGAACACCGGGGAGCTGTTTTTT. Its translation is CASSERAVQNTGELFF. The chain has TRBV9 and TRBJ2-2, with a tentative D call TRBD2 (5 bases). The CDR3 length is 16 residues. CDR1 is SGDLS and CDR2 is YYNGEE in the germline V gene. V gave up 3 bases and J gave up 1 base, with 13 bases separating them.